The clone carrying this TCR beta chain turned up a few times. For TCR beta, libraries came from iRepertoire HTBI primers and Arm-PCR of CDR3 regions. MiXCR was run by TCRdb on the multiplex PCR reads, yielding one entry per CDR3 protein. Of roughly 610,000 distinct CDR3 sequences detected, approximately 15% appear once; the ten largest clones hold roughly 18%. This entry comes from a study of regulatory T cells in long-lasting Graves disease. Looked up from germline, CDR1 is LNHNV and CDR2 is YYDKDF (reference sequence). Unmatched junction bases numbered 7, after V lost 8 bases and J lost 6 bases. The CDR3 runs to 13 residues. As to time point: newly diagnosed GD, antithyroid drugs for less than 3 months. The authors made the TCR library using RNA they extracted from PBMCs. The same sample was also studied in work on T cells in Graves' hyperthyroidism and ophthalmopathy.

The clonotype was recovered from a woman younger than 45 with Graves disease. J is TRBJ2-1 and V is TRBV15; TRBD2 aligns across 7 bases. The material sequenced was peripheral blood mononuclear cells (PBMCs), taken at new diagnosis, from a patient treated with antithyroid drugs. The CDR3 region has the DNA TGTGCCACCGCGGCGGGAGCGTTCAATGAGCAGTTCTTC. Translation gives CATAAGAFNEQFF.